This TCR beta chain was observed in a study of response to subunit inactivated influenza vaccine. There are a few counts of this clonotype. From the RT-PCR reads, TCRdb called clonotypes with MiXCR, one entry per CDR3 protein. The table records more than 500,000 distinct CDR3 sequences, roughly 12% of them present only once. Another study also made use of these data, one on T cells expressing NK-cell markers. That work adds: Template switching by 5'RACE with UMIs generated the TCR beta cDNA.

The sequence was obtained from a man over 45 who received an inactivated influenza vaccine. The sample here was PBMCs from blood, taken on the day of vaccination.

The CDR3 here is CASSQKGNTIYF. CDR3 bases: TGTGCCAGCAGCCAAAAGGGGAACACCATATATTTT. The rearrangement uses TRBV3-1 and TRBJ1-3; D perhaps matches TRBD1 (5 bases). The V gene lost 2 bases and the J gene lost 7 bases, with 6 bases spanning the gap. From germline, CDR1 is LGHDT and CDR2 YNNKEL (reference sequence). This CDR3 is 12 amino acids long.